This T cell receptor beta chain was captured in a study of blood T cell repertoires in COVID-19. At the level of the study: COVID-19 samples collected from the United States, Italy and Spain covered acute and convalescent phases. PBMCs, B-cell-depleted T cells, or T cells provided the cDNA or gDNA that made up the material.

The V gene's germline CDR1 is SNHLY and CDR2 FYNNEI. V dropped 6 bases and J dropped 2 bases, with 14 bases sitting between them. This CDR3 has 15 amino acids. As originally analysed: For nucleated cells, counts were estimated from reference gene primer amplification. Clones were read by immunoSEQ multiplex PCR, and TCRdb kept only the in-frame ones, dropping some. V, J and clone size derive from that table, while D and trimming were established from the DNA sequence. The data hold nearly 200,000 clones, with roughly nine tenths observed a single time. The V and J genes are TRBV2 and TRBJ1-5; D remains unclear. The source is a woman between 70 and 85 years old with acute or convalescent COVID-19. Material for sequencing was peripheral blood. In DNA form, the CDR3 reads TGTGCCAGCAGCGAACAAGTCGGGGGCAATCAGCCCCAGCATTTT. The encoded protein is CASSEQVGGNQPQHF.